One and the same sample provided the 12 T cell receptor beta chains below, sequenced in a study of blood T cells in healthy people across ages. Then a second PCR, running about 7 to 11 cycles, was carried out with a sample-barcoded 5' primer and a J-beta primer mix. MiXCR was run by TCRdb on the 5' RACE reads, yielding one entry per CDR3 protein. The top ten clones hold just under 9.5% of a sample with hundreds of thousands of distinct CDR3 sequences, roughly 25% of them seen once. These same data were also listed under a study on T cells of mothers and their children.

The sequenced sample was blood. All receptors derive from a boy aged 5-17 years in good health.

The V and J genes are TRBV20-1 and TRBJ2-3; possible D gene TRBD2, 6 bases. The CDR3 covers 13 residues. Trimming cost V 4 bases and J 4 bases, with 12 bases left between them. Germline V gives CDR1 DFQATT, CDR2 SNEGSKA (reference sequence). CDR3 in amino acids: CSANGLSPDTQYF. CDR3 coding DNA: TGCAGTGCTAACGGACTAAGCCCAGATACGCAGTATTTT.

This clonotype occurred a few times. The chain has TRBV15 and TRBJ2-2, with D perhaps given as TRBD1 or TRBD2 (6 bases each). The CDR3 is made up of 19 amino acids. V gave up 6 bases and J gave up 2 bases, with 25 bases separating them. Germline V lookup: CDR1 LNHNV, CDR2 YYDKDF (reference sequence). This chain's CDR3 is CATRRGLVAGQINTGELFF. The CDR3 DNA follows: TGTGCCACCAGACGGGGGCTTGTCGCGGGCCAAATAAACACCGGGGAGCTGTTTTTT.

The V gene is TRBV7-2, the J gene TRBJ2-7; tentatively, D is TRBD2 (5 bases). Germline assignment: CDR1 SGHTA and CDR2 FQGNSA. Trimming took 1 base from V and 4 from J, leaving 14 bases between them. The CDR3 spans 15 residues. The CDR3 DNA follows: TGTGCCAGCAGCTTAGAGGACTCCCCTTTTTACGAGCAGTACTTC. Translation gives CASSLEDSPFYEQYF.

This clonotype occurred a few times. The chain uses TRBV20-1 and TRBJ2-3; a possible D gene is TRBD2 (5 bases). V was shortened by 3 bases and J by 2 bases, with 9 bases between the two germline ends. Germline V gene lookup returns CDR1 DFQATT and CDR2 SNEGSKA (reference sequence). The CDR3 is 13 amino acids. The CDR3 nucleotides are TGCAGTGCTAGTGAGAGGGACACAGATACGCAGTATTTT. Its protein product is CSASERDTDTQYF.

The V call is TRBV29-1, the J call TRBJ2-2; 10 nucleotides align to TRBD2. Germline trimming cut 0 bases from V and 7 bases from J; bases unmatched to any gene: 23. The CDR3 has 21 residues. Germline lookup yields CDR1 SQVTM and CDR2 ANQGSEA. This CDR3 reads CSVEDDRVWSSGSTGIGELFF. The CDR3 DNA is TGCAGCGTTGAAGACGACAGGGTTTGGTCTAGCGGGAGTACGGGGATCGGGGAGCTGTTTTTT.

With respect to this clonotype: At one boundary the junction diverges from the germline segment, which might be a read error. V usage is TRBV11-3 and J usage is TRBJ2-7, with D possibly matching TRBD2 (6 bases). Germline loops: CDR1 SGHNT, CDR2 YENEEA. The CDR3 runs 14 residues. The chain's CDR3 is CVSSFRDGGYEQYF. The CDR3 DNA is TGTGTCAGCAGTTTCCGGGACGGGGGTTACGAGCAGTACTTC. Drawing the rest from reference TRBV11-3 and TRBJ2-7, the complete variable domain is EAGVVQSPRYKIIEKKQPVAFWCNPISGHNTLYWYLQNLGQGPELLIRYENEEAVDDSQLPKDRFSAERLKGVDSTLKIQPAELGDSAVYLCVSSFRDGGYEQYFGPGTRLTVT.

The CDR3 here is CASSAVGGTNEKLFF. The CDR3, as DNA: TGTGCCAGCAGTGCGGTCGGGGGCACTAATGAAAAACTGTTTTTT. The rearrangement joins TRBV12-3 or TRBV12-4 to TRBJ1-4; D is possibly TRBD1 (6 bases). Trimming pared 5 bases from V and 2 bases from J, leaving 12 bases between. The CDR3 loop spans 15 amino acids.

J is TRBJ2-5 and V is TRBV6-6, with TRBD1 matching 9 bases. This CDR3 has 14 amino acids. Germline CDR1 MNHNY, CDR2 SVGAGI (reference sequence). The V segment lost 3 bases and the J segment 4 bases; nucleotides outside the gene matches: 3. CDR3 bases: TGTGCCAGCAGTTATGGGACAGGGTTAGAGACCCAGTACTTC. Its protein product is CASSYGTGLETQYF.

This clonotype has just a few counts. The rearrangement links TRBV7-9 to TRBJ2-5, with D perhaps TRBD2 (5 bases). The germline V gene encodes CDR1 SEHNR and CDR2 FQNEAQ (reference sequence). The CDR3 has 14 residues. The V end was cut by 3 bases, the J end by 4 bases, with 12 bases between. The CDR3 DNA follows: TGTGCCAGCAGCTTCACCCCGGGGAGAGAGACCCAGTACTTC. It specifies CASSFTPGRETQYF.

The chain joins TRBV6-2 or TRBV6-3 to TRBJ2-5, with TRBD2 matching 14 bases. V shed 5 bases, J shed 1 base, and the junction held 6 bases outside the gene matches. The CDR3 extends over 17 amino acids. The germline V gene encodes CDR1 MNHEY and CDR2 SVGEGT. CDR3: CASSNPGLAGAQETQYF. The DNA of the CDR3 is TGTGCCAGCAGTAATCCGGGACTAGCGGGAGCCCAAGAGACCCAGTACTTC.

The CDR3 DNA reads TGCAGTGCTAGAGCAGACTCGGTGGGGACCCAGTACTTC. Its translation is CSARADSVGTQYF. The chain employs TRBV20-1 and TRBJ2-1, with D unclear. The J call could be wrong; TRBJ2-5 is a better fit for the DNA end. This CDR3 spans 13 amino acids. Germline CDR1 and CDR2: DFQATT and SNEGSKA (reference sequence).

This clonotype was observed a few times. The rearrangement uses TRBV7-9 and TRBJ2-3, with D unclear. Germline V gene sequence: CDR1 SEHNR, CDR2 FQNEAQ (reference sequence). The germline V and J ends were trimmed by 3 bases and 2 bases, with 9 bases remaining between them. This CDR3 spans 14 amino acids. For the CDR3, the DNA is TGTGCCAGCAGCTTTAATCCACCCACAGATACGCAGTATTTT. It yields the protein CASSFNPPTDTQYF.